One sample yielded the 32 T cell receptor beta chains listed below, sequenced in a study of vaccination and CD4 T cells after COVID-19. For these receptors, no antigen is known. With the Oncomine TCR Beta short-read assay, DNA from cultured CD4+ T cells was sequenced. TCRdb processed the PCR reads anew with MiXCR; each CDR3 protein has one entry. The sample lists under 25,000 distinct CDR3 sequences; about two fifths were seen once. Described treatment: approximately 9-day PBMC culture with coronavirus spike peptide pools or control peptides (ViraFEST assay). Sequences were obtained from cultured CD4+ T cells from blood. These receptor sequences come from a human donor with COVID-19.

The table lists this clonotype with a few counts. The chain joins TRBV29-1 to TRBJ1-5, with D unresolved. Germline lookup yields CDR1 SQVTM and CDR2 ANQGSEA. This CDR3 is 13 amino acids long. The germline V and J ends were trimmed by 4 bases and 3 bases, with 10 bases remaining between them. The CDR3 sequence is CSVVHGPNQPQHF. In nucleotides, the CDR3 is TGCAGCGTTGTGCACGGCCCCAATCAGCCCCAGCATTTT.

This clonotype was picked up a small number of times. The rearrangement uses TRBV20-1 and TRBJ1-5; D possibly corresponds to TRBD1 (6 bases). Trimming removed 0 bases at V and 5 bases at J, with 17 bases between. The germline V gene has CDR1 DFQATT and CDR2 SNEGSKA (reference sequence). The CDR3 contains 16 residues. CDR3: CSARDQALAGDQPQHF. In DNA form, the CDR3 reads TGCAGTGCTAGAGATCAAGCGTTGGCAGGGGATCAGCCCCAGCATTTT.

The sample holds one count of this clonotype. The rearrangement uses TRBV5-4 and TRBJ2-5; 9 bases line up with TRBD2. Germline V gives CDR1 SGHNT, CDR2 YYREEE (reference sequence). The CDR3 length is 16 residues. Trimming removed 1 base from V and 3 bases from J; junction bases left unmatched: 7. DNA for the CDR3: TGTGCCAGCAGCTTGTTGGTTAGCGGGGGTAAAGAGACCCAGTACTTC. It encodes CASSLLVSGGKETQYF.

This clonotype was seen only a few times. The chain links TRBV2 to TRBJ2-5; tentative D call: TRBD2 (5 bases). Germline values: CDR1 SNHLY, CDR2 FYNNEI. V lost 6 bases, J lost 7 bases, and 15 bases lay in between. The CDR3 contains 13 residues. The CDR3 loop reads CASRPTPRGTQYF. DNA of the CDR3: TGTGCCAGCAGGCCCACACCACGGGGGACCCAGTACTTC.

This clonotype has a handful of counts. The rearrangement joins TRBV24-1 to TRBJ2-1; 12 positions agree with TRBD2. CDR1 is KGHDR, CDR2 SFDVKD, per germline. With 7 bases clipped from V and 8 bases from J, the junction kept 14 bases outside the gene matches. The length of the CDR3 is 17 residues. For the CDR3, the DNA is TGTGCCACCAGCTCACCGCTAGCGGGGGGGCAAAGGCATGAGCAGTTCTTC. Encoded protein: CATSSPLAGGQRHEQFF.

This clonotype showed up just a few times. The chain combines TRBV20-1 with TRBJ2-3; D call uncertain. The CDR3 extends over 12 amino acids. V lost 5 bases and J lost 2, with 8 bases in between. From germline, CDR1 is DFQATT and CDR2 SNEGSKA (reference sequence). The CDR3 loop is CSALGNTDTQYF. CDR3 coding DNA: TGCAGTGCTTTAGGGAACACAGATACGCAGTATTTT.

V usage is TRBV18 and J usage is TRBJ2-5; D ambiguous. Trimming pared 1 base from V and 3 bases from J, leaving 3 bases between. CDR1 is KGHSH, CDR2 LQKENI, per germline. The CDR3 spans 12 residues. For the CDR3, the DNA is TGTGCCAGCTCACCACGAAAAGAGACCCAGTACTTC. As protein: CASSPRKETQYF.

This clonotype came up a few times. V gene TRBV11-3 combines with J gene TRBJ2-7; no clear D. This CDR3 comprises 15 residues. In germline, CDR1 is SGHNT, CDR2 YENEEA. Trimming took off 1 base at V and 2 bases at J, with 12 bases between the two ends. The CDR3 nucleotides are TGTGCCAGCAGCTTAGGCGGCTCTGGAACCTACGAGCAGTACTTC. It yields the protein CASSLGGSGTYEQYF.

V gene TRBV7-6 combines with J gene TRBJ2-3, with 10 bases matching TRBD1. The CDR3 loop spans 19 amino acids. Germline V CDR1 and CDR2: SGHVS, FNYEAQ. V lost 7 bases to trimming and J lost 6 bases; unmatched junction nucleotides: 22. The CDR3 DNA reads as TGTGCCAGCATCCGGGACATACCGGGACAGGGGTCCTTCGGGGATACGCAGTATTTT. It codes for CASIRDIPGQGSFGDTQYF.

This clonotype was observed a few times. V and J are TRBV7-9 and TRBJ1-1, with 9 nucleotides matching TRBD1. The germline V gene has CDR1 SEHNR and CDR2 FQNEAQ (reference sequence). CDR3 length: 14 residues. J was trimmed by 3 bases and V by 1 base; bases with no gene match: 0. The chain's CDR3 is CASSLGQGDTEAFF. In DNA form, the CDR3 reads TGTGCCAGCAGCTTAGGACAGGGGGACACTGAAGCTTTCTTT. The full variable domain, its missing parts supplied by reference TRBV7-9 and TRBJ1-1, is DTGVSQNPRHKITKRGQNVTFRCDPISEHNRLYWYRQTLGQGPEFLTYFQNEAQLEKSRLLSDRFSAERPKGSFSTLEIQRTEQGDSAMYLCASSLGQGDTEAFFGQGTRLTVV.

CDR3 in DNA: TGTGCCAGCAGTGCCCGTCTGGGGAGGGGCCTCTCCTATAATTCACCCCTCCACTTT. It yields the protein CASSARLGRGLSYNSPLHF. The V and J genes are TRBV27 and TRBJ1-6; possibly TRBD1 for D (5 bases). This CDR3 spans 19 amino acids. V was trimmed by 5 bases and J by 0 bases, leaving 20 bases between them. The germline V gene encodes CDR1 MNHEY and CDR2 SMNVEV (reference sequence).

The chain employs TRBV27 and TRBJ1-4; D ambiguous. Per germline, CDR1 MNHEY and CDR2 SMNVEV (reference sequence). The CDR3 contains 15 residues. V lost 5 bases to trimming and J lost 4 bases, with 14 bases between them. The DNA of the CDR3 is TGTGCCAGCAGTCTGTCTCGGAACCGTAATGAAAAACTGTTTTTT. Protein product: CASSLSRNRNEKLFF.

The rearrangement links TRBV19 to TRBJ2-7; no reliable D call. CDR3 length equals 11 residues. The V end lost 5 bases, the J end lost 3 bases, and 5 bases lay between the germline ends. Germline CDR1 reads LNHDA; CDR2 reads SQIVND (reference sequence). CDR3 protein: CASSPGYEQYF. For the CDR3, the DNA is TGTGCCAGTAGTCCCGGCTACGAGCAGTACTTC.

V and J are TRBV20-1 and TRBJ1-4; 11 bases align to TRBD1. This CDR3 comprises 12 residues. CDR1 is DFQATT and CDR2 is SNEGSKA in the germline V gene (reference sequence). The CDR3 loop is CRPGTGGEKLFF. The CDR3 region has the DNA TGCAGACCCGGGACAGGGGGGGAAAAACTGTTTTTT.

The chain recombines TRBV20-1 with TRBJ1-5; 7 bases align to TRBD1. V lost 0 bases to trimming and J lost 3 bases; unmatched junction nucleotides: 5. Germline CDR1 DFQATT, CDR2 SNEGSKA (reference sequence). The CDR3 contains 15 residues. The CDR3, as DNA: TGCAGTGCTAGAGAACCGACAGGGAACAATCAGCCCCAGCATTTT. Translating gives CSAREPTGNNQPQHF.

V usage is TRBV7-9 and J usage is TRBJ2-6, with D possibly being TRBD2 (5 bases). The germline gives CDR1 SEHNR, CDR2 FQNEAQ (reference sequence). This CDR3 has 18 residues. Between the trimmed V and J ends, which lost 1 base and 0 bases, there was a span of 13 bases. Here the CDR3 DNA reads TGTGCCAGCAGCTTAGTTGGGAGACGAATCTCTGGGGCCAACGTCCTGACTTTC. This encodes CASSLVGRRISGANVLTF.

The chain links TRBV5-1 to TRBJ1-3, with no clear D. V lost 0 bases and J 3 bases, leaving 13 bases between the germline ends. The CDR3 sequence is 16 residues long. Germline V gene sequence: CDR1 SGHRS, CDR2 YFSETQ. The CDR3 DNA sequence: TGCGCCAGCAGCTTGGGAGCAGACAACCGTGGAAACACCATATATTTT. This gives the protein CASSLGADNRGNTIYF.

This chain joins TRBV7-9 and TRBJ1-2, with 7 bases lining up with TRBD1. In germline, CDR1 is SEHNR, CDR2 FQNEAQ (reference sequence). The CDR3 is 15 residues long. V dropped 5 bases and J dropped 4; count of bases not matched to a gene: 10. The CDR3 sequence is CASSPGQAILYGYTF. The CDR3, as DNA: TGTGCCAGCAGCCCAGGACAGGCGATCCTCTATGGCTACACCTTC.

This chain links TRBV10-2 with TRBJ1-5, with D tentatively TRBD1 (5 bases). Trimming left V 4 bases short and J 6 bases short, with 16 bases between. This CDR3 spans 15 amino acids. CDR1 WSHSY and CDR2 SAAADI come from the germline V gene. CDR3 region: CASSVSGQRLQPQHF. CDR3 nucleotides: TGCGCCAGCAGTGTATCGGGGCAGAGGCTTCAGCCCCAGCATTTT.

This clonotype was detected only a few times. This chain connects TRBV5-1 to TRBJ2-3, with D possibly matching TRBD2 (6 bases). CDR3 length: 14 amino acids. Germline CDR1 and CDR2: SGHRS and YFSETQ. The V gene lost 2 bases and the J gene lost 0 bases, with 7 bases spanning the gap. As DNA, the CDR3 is TGCGCCAGCAGCTTCGGGACTAGCACAGATACGCAGTATTTT. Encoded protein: CASSFGTSTDTQYF.

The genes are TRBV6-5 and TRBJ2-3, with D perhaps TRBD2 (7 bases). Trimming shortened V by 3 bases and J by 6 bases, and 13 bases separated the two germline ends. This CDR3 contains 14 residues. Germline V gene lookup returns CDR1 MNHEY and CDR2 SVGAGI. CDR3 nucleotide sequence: TGTGCCAGCAGTTATGGGGGGGCGCCCGATACGCAGTATTTT. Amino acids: CASSYGGAPDTQYF.

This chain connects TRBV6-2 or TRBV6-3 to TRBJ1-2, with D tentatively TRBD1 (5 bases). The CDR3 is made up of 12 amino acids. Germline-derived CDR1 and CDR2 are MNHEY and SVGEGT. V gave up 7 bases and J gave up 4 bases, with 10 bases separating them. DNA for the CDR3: TGTGCCAGCACACGGGACGGCTATGGCTACACCTTC. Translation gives CASTRDGYGYTF.

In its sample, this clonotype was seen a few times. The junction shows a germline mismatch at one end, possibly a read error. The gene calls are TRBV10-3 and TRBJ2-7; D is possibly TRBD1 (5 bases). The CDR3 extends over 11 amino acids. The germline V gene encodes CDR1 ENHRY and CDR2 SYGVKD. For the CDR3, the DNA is TGTGCCATCCGGACATCCTCCGAGCAGTACTTC. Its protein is CAIRTSSEQYF.

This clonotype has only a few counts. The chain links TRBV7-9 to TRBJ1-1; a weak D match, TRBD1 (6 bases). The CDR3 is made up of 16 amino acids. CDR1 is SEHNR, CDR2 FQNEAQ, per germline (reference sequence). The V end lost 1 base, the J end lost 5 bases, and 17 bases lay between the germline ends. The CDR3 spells CASSLVPTGIGTEAFF. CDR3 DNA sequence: TGTGCCAGCAGCTTAGTCCCCACAGGGATAGGGACTGAAGCTTTCTTT.

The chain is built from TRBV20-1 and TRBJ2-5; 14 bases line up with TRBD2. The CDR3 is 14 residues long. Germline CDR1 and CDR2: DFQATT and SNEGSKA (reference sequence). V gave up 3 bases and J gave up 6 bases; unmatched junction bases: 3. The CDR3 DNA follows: TGCAGTGCTAGGACTAGCGGGGGGGGAAAGACCCAGTACTTC. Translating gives CSARTSGGGKTQYF.

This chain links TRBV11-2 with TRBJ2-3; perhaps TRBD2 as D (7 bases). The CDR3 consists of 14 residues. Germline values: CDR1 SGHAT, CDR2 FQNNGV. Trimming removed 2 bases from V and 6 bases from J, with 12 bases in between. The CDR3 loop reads CASSLRGAWDTQYF. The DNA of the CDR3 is TGTGCCAGCAGCTTACGGGGGGCTTGGGATACGCAGTATTTT.

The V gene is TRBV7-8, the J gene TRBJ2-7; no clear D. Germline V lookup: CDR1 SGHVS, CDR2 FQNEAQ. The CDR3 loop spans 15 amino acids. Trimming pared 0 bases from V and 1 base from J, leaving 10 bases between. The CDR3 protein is CASSLAAGSSYEQYF. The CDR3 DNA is TGTGCCAGCAGCTTAGCAGCAGGATCTTCCTACGAGCAGTACTTC.

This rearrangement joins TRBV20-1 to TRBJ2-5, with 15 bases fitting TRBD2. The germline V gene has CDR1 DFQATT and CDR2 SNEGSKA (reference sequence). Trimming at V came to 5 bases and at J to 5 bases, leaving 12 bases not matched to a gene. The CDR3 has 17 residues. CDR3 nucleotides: TGCAGTGCTCAGCCGGGACTAGCGGGGGGCGGAATGGAGACCCAGTACTTC. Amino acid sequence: CSAQPGLAGGGMETQYF.

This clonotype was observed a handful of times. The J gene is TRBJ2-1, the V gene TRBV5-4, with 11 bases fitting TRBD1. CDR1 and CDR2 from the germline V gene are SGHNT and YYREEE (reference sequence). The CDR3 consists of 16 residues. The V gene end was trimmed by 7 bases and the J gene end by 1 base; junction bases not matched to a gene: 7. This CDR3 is CASGDRGIGSYNEQFF. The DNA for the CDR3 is TGTGCCAGCGGGGACAGGGGGATTGGGTCCTACAATGAGCAGTTCTTC.

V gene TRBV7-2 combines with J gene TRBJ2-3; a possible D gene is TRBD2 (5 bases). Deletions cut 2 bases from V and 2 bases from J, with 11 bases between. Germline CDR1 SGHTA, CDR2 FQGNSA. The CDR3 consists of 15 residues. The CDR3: CASSLRWEFTDTQYF. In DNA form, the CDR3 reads TGTGCCAGCAGCTTACGGTGGGAGTTCACAGATACGCAGTATTTT.

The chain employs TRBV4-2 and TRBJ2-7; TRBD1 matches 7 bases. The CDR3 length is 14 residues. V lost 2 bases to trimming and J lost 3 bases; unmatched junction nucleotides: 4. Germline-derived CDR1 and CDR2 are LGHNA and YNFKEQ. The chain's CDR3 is CASSQPTGFYEQYF. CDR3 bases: TGTGCCAGCAGCCAACCGACAGGGTTCTACGAGCAGTACTTC.

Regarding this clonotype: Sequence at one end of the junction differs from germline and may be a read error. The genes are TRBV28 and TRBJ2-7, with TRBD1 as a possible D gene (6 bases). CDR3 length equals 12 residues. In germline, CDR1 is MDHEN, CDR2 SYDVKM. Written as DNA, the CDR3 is TGTGCCAGCGGGTCCCCAAACAGGGAAGGGGACTTC. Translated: CASGSPNREGDF.